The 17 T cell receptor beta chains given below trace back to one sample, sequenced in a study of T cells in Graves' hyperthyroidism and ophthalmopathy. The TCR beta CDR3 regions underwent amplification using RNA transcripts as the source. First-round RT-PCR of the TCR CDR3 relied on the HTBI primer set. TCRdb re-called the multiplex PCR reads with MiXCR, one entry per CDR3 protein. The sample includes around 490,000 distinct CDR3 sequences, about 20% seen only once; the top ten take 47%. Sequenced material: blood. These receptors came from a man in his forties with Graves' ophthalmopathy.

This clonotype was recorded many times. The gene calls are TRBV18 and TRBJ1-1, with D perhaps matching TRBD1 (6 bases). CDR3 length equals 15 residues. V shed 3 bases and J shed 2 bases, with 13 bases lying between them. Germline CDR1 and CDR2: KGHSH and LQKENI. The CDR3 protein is CASSPTGQVNTEAFF. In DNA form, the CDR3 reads TGTGCCAGCTCACCGACGGGACAAGTTAACACTGAAGCTTTCTTT. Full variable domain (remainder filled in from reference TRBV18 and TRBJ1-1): NAGVMQNPRHLVRRRGQEARLRCSPMKGHSHVYWYRQLPEEGLKFMVYLQKENIIDESGMPKERFSAEFPKEGPSILRIQQVVRGDSAAYFCASSPTGQVNTEAFFGQGTRLTVV.

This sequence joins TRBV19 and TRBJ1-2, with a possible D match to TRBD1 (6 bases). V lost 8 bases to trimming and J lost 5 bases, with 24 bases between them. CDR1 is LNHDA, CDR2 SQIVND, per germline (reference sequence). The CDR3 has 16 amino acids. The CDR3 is CASGPLRGARGYGYTF. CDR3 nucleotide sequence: TGTGCCAGTGGTCCCCTGAGGGGGGCCCGCGGTTATGGCTACACCTTC.

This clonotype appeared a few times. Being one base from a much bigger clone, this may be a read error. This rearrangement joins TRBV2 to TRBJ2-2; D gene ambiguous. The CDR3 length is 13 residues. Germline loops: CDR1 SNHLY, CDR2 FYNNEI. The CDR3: CAGSLSYTGELFF. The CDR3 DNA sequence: TGTGCCGGCAGTTTGTCATACACCGGGGAGCTGTTTTTT.

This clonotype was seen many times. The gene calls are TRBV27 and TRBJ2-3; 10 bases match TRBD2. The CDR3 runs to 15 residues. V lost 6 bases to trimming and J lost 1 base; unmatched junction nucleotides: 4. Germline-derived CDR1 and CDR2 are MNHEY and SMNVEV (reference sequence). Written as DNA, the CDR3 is TGTGCCAGCAGGCCAGGGACTAGCGGCACAGATACGCAGTATTTT. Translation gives CASRPGTSGTDTQYF.

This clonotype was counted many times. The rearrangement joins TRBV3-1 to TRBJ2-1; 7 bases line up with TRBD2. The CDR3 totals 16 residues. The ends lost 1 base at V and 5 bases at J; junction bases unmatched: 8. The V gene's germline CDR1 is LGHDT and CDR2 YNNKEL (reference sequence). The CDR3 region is CASSQALPGGHNEQFF. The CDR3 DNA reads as TGTGCCAGCAGCCAAGCATTACCGGGGGGTCACAATGAGCAGTTCTTC.

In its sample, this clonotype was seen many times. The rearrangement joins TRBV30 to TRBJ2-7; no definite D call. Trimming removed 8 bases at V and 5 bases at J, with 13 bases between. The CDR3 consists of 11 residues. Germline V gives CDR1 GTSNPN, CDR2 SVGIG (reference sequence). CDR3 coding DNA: TGTGCCGGAGACCGCGGTGACGAGCAGTACTTC. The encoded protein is CAGDRGDEQYF.

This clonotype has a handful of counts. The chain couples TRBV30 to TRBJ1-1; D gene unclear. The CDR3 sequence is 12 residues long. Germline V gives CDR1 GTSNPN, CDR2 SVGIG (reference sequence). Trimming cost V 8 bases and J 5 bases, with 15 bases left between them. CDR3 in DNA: TGTGCCCTTGGGCGGGTGAGAACTGAAGCTTTCTTT. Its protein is CALGRVRTEAFF.

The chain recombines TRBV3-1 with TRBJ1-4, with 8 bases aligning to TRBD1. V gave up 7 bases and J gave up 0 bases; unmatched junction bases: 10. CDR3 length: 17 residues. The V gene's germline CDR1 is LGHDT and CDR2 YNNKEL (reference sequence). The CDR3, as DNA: TGTGCCAGCACCTTCGGACAGGGTACACCAACTAATGAAAAACTGTTTTTT. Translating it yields CASTFGQGTPTNEKLFF.

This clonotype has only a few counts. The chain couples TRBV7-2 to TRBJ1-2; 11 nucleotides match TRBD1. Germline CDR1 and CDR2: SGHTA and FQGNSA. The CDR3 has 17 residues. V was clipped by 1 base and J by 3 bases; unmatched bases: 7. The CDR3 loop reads CASSLEVGQGAHYGYTF. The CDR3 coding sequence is TGTGCCAGCAGCTTAGAGGTTGGACAGGGGGCCCACTATGGCTACACCTTC.

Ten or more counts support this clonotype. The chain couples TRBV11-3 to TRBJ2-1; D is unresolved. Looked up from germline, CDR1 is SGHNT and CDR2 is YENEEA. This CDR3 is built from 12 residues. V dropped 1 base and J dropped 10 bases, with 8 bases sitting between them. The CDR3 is CASSLGAREQFF. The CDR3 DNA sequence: TGTGCCAGCAGCTTAGGGGCTAGGGAGCAGTTCTTC.

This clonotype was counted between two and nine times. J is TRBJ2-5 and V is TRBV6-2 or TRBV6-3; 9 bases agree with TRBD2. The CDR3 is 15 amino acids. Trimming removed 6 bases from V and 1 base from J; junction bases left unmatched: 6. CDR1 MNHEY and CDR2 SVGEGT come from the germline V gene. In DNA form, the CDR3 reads TGTGCCAGCAGGCGAGCGGGGGGAGGCCAAGAGACCCAGTACTTC. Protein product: CASRRAGGGQETQYF.

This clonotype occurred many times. CDR3 bases: TGTGCCAGCAGAGACACAAACACCGGGGAGCTGTTTTTT. Its translation is CASRDTNTGELFF. The chain recombines TRBV2 with TRBJ2-2; D is unclear. This CDR3 has 13 residues. Trimming cost V 6 bases and J 2 bases, with 7 bases left between them. Germline lookup yields CDR1 SNHLY and CDR2 FYNNEI.

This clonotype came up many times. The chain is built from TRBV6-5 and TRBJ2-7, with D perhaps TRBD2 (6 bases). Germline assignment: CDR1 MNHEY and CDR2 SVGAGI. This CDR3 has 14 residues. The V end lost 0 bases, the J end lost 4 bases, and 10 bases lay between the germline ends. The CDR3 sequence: CASSYSIAGYEQYF. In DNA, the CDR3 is TGTGCCAGCAGTTACTCGATCGCGGGATACGAGCAGTACTTC.

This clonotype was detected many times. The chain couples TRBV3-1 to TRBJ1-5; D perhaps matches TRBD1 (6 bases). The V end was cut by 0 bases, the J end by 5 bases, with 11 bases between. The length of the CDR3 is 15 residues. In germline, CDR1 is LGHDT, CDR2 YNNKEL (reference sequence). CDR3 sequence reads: CASSQDSGEDQPQHF. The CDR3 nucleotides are TGTGCCAGCAGCCAAGATTCAGGGGAGGATCAGCCCCAGCATTTT.

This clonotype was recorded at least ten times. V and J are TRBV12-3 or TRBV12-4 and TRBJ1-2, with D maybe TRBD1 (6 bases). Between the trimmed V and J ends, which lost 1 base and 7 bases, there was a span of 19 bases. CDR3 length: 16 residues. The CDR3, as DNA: TGTGCCAGCAGTTTAGGGGGAGGCAGGGGAAGTGGTGGCTACACCTTC. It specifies CASSLGGGRGSGGYTF.

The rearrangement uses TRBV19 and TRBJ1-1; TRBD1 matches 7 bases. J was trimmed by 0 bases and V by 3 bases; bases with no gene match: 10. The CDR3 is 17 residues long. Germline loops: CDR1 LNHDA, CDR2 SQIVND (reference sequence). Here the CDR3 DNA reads TGTGCCAGTAGTATGAGGGGGACAGTCTTCATGAACACTGAAGCTTTCTTT. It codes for CASSMRGTVFMNTEAFF.

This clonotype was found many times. For the CDR3, the DNA is TGTGCCAGCAGGTCAGGACAGATCCTTCGTTCACCCCTCCACTTT. Translation gives CASRSGQILRSPLHF. The genes are TRBV28 and TRBJ1-6; maybe TRBD1 (6 bases). Trimming cost V 6 bases and J 9 bases, with 18 bases left between them. Germline V lookup: CDR1 MDHEN, CDR2 SYDVKM. The CDR3 has 15 amino acids.